A selection of T cell receptor beta chains follows, all from one sample in a study of a mutant IDH1 vaccine in newly diagnosed glioma. Generated by immunoSEQ multiplex PCR, the TCRdb table keeps only in-frame clones and is missing some. Among around 130,000 clones listed, roughly 75% were seen once. Their cognate antigens are unknown. Sequenced material: PBMCs, taken from a glioma patient whose treatment included an IDH1 peptide vaccine. All receptors derive from a man aged 40-50 years with glioma. CDR3s include the opening cysteine and the closing phenylalanine or tryptophan. D genes are given only for firm matches. A row's size may be missing; if present it is once, few, many or a size class.

cdr3_nt	cdr3_aa	clone_size	v_call	j_call	d_call
TGTGCCAGCAGCTTAGCGGTGGCGGGGAGGGGGCCTGGAGAGACCCAGTACTTC	CASSLAVAGRGPGETQYF	once	TRBV7-8	TRBJ2-5	NA
TGTGCCAGTATCCCCGTGGGCAGGGGGCTTAAGGACACTGAAGCTTTCTTT	CASIPVGRGLKDTEAFF	NA	TRBV19	TRBJ1-1	TRBD1
TGTGCCAGCAGCTTATCGGGTAGCAACTACGAGCAGTACTTC	CASSLSGSNYEQYF	few	TRBV7-9	TRBJ2-7	NA
TGCAGCGTAATGAGGTCGCGGGGCTCCTATGGCTACACCTTC	CSVMRSRGSYGYTF	NA	TRBV29-1	TRBJ1-2	NA
TGTGCCAGCAGCGTGTCAGGGAGAGCAAACATTCAGTACTTC	CASSVSGRANIQYF	NA	TRBV9	TRBJ2-4	NA
TGTGCCAGCAGCCAAGATTATCGGGATTCCTACGAGCAGTACTTC	CASSQDYRDSYEQYF	NA	TRBV4-2	TRBJ2-7	NA
TGTGCCAGTAGTAGGTACGGGGAGGGCTACTACGAGCAGTACTTC	CASSRYGEGYYEQYF	NA	TRBV19	TRBJ2-7	TRBD2
TGTGCCAGAAGCCGAAGACGACAAGGGGAGCCGGATAGCAATCAGCCCCAGCATTTT	CARSRRRQGEPDSNQPQHF	NA	TRBV5-3	TRBJ1-5	NA
TGTGCCAGCTCACCACCGCGGACAGGGGGCTATTTGGGAGGAAACACCATATATTTT	CASSPPRTGGYLGGNTIYF	NA	TRBV18	TRBJ1-3	TRBD1
TGTGCCAGCCGCCCGGAGGCGCAATATGACACTGAAGCTTTCTTT	CASRPEAQYDTEAFF	once	TRBV6-1	TRBJ1-1	NA
TGTGCCAGCAACCCCGGGCAGGGAGGGCCTCGCGGTCAGCCCCAGCATTTT	CASNPGQGGPRGQPQHF	NA	TRBV27	TRBJ1-5	NA
TGCGCCAGCAGCCAAGATCGGCTAGCGGGGGCTGAGCAGTTCTTC	CASSQDRLAGAEQFF	NA	TRBV4-3	TRBJ2-1	TRBD2
TGTGCCAGCAGTCTCAGGGGGCCTGGTGGAGGTGGTAATGAAAAACTGTTTTTT	CASSLRGPGGGGNEKLFF	NA	TRBV28	TRBJ1-4	TRBD1
TGTGCCAGCAGCTTAGGGGACAGCTACGAGCAGTACTTC	CASSLGDSYEQYF	NA	TRBV7-9	TRBJ2-7	TRBD1
TGTGCCAGCAGCCCGCGGACAGGTTTGAACACCGGGGAGCTGTTTTTT	CASSPRTGLNTGELFF	NA	TRBV7-6	TRBJ2-2	TRBD1
TGTGCCATCATCCCCAACAACCTGAACACCGGGGAGCTGTTTTTT	CAIIPNNLNTGELFF	NA	TRBV5-4	TRBJ2-2	NA
TGCGCCAGCAGCCTGGGGACTAAACGGGACAATGAGCAGTTCTTC	CASSLGTKRDNEQFF	NA	TRBV4-1	TRBJ2-1	TRBD2
TGCGCCAGCAGCCAAGATTCGTACGGGACTAGCGGGAGTAGGGCAGATACGCAGTATTTT	CASSQDSYGTSGSRADTQYF	once	TRBV4-3	TRBJ2-3	TRBD2
TGTGCCAGCAGTAAAAGGACGGTTGCAACTAATGAAAAACTGTTTTTT	CASSKRTVATNEKLFF	NA	TRBV6-6	TRBJ1-4	NA
TGTGCCAGCAGTTTTTCAGATACGCAGTATTTT	CASSFSDTQYF	few	TRBV28	TRBJ2-3	NA
TGCGCCAGCAGCCAATGGTTAGCGGGGGGGCCTGAGGATACGCAGTATTTT	CASSQWLAGGPEDTQYF	once	TRBV4-1	TRBJ2-3	TRBD2
TGTGCCAGCAGCCCCACAAGACCCTATAATTCACCCCTCCACTTT	CASSPTRPYNSPLHF	NA	TRBV6-5	TRBJ1-6	NA
TGTGCCAGCATCTGGGGCTCCGGGGCCAACGTCCTGACTTTC	CASIWGSGANVLTF	NA	TRBV7-2	TRBJ2-6	NA
TGTGCCATCAGTGCGGGGCGGAACACTGAAGCTTTCTTT	CAISAGRNTEAFF	NA	TRBV6-6	TRBJ1-1	NA
TGTGCCAGCAGCCCGCTAGGTGTAGATACGCAGTATTTT	CASSPLGVDTQYF	NA	TRBV14	TRBJ2-3	NA
TGTGCCAGCAGTTTAGGCGCCAGGGCTGGAAACACCATATATTTT	CASSLGARAGNTIYF	NA	TRBV27	TRBJ1-3	NA
TGCAGCGTTGAATCCCCGCGGGCGGGCTCCTACGAGCAGTACTTC	CSVESPRAGSYEQYF	once	TRBV29-1	TRBJ2-7	NA
TGTGCCAGCAGTCTCCGACGGACCCTTTACGAGCAGTACTTC	CASSLRRTLYEQYF	NA	TRBV6-1	TRBJ2-7	NA
TGCAGCGTGCGACGGACAGGGGGCACCTACGAGCAGTACTTC	CSVRRTGGTYEQYF	NA	TRBV29-1	TRBJ2-7	TRBD1
TGTGCCAGCAACCCGACCAAGGATGAGCAGTTCTTC	CASNPTKDEQFF	NA	TRBV7-8	TRBJ2-1	NA
TGTGCCAGCAGACAGGGGTTACAGGGCTACACCTTC	CASRQGLQGYTF	NA	TRBV6-5	TRBJ1-2	TRBD1
TGTGCCAGCAGCTTAGAACGACCTCCCGGGGAGACCCAGTACTTC	CASSLERPPGETQYF	NA	TRBV13	TRBJ2-5	NA
TGTGCCATCAGTGAGTCTACAGCCCTCACAGATACGCAGTATTTT	CAISESTALTDTQYF	NA	TRBV10-3	TRBJ2-3	NA
TGTGCCAGCAGCCCCCTAGGTGCTACCCATGAGCAGTTCTTC	CASSPLGATHEQFF	once	TRBV7-3	TRBJ2-1	NA
TGTGCCATCAGTGAGAGGGGGAGCGCCTACAATGAGCAGTTCTTC	CAISERGSAYNEQFF	NA	TRBV10-3	TRBJ2-1	NA
TGTGCCAGCTCGAATCGAGGAACCTACAATGAGCAGTTCTTC	CASSNRGTYNEQFF	NA	TRBV6-6	TRBJ2-1	NA
TGTGCCAGCAGCTTGGGTAGCTCCTACGAGCAGTACTTC	CASSLGSSYEQYF	once	TRBV5-6	TRBJ2-7	NA
TGTGCCACCGGGGGCTTTCCGGACGGCTACACCTTC	CATGGFPDGYTF	once	TRBV28	TRBJ1-2	NA
TGTGCCAGCAGCTTCCAAGAGACCCAGTACTTC	CASSFQETQYF	NA	TRBV5-5	TRBJ2-5	NA
TGTGCCAGCAGTTTTCTGGGGACTAGCGGGAGTAGGGCAAACATTCAGTACTTC	CASSFLGTSGSRANIQYF	NA	TRBV28	TRBJ2-4	TRBD2
TGTGCCAGCAGCCCTATAACGACAGGGGGCTCCTACGAGCAGTACTTC	CASSPITTGGSYEQYF	NA	TRBV6-6	TRBJ2-7	TRBD1
TGCGCCAGCAGCCGAGACCTCGGGAACCCTAACTATGGCTACACCTTC	CASSRDLGNPNYGYTF	NA	TRBV4-3	TRBJ1-2	NA
TGTGCCAGCAGCGCGGGACTAGCGATAAACACCGGGGAGCTGTTTTTT	CASSAGLAINTGELFF	NA	TRBV9	TRBJ2-2	TRBD2
TGTGCCAGTAAAGCGGGGGAGTACGAGCAGTACTTC	CASKAGEYEQYF	NA	TRBV19	TRBJ2-7	TRBD2
TGTGCCAGCACTTACGTCACAGGCTTCTCCTACGAGCAGTACTTC	CASTYVTGFSYEQYF	NA	TRBV2	TRBJ2-7	NA
TGTGCCAGTAGTGAACTACAGGGGAAAGCTAACTATGGCTACACCTTC	CASSELQGKANYGYTF	few	TRBV19	TRBJ1-2	TRBD1